This T cell receptor (beta chain) came from a study of blood T cell repertoires in COVID-19. Study information: Samples of COVID-19 (acute and convalescent) were obtained from the United States, Italy and Spain. Nucleic acid was either cDNA or gDNA, and it came from T cells, B-cell-depleted T cells, or PBMCs.

There are 16 residues in the CDR3. Trimming took 4 bases from V and 2 from J, leaving 18 bases between them. Looked up from germline, CDR1 is SGHNT and CDR2 is YYREEE (reference sequence). TCRdb's table, derived via immunoSEQ multiplex PCR, lists solely in-frame clones and lacks some. The sample carries approximately 460,000 clones, roughly 89% recorded once. V is TRBV5-4 and J is TRBJ2-5; a weak D match, TRBD2 (6 bases). The clonotype originates from a man aged 18-30 years with COVID-19, enrolled during active disease. Sequencing input: peripheral blood. CDR3 amino acids: CASSMGRRGEQETQYF. The CDR3 coding sequence is TGTGCCAGCAGCATGGGGAGGCGGGGCGAGCAAGAGACCCAGTACTTC.